Listed below are T cell receptor beta chains from one sample, sequenced in a study of human T cells and chemical hapten exposure. TCRdb recomputed calls from the RACE reads with MiXCR, one row per CDR3 protein. Of 35,000 to 50,000 distinct CDR3 sequences in the sample, around 12% are singletons; the top ten hold 4.5% to 6%. The starting material was whole blood, obtained in connection with sensitization to the hapten diphenylcyclopropenone (DPC). The receptors here all came from a woman aged 25 to 39 with alopecia areata. Some clones in this sample may be carry-over from other donors' samples. The CDR3 runs from the conserved cysteine through the conserved F or W. The D gene is left open where the match is weak. Not all rows give a size; the values are once, few, many and, for expanded clones, a class.

clone_size: many
cdr3_length: 16
v_call: TRBV27
d_call: TRBD2
j_call: TRBJ2-5
cdr3_nt: TGTGCCAGCACCTCCTTAGCGGGTCTCGGTCGAGAGACCCAGTACTTC
cdr3_aa: CASTSLAGLGRETQYF

clone_size: few
cdr3_length: 16
v_call: TRBV30
d_call: TRBD2
j_call: TRBJ2-3
cdr3_nt: TGTGCCTGGATCCCTCTCGGGACTAATCTTCTTGATACGCAGTATTTT
cdr3_aa: CAWIPLGTNLLDTQYF

clone_size: many
cdr3_length: 17
v_call: TRBV11-2
d_call: NA
j_call: TRBJ2-3
cdr3_nt: TGTGCCAGCACCATCATGGTCGGCCTGGGGGGTGCAGATACGCAGTATTTT
cdr3_aa: CASTIMVGLGGADTQYF

clone_size: NA
cdr3_length: 13
v_call: TRBV7-9
d_call: NA
j_call: TRBJ1-5
cdr3_nt: TGTGCCAGCAGCTTAGAGGCCAATCAGCCCCAGCATTTT
cdr3_aa: CASSLEANQPQHF

clone_size: few
cdr3_length: 11
v_call: TRBV20-1
d_call: NA
j_call: TRBJ1-4
cdr3_nt: TGCAGCCTCGTATACAAGGAAAAACTGTTTTTT
cdr3_aa: CSLVYKEKLFF

clone_size: few
cdr3_length: 17
v_call: TRBV12-3/TRBV12-4
d_call: NA
j_call: TRBJ1-2
cdr3_nt: TGTGCCAGCAGTTTCGGCCAGGGGCCTTCAAGCATCTATGGCTACACCTTC
cdr3_aa: CASSFGQGPSSIYGYTF

clone_size: many
cdr3_length: 16
v_call: TRBV4-3
d_call: NA
j_call: TRBJ2-1
cdr3_nt: TGCGCCAGCAGCCCCCATGTAGCGGAAGGCTACAATGAGCAGTTCTTC
cdr3_aa: CASSPHVAEGYNEQFF

clone_size: NA
cdr3_length: 14
v_call: TRBV28
d_call: TRBD2
j_call: TRBJ2-1
cdr3_nt: TGTGCCAGCAGCTTAGCGGGAGTTTTCCCTGAGCAGTTCTTC
cdr3_aa: CASSLAGVFPEQFF

clone_size: many
cdr3_length: 16
v_call: TRBV5-8
d_call: NA
j_call: TRBJ2-3
cdr3_nt: TGTGCCAGCAGCTGGTCCGGGTCGATTCCCGGAGATACGCAGTATTTT
cdr3_aa: CASSWSGSIPGDTQYF

clone_size: NA
cdr3_length: 13
v_call: TRBV7-3
d_call: NA
j_call: TRBJ2-1
cdr3_nt: TGTGCCAGCAGCCCCCCTGGACGCGATGAGCAGTTCTTC
cdr3_aa: CASSPPGRDEQFF

clone_size: NA
cdr3_length: 14
v_call: TRBV15
d_call: NA
j_call: TRBJ1-3
cdr3_nt: TGTGCCACCAGCCCCGGGGACTCTGGAAACACCATATATTTT
cdr3_aa: CATSPGDSGNTIYF

clone_size: NA
cdr3_length: 13
v_call: TRBV7-3
d_call: NA
j_call: TRBJ1-1
cdr3_nt: TGTGCCAGCAGCCGGGAGCCGGAGGGAGAAGCTTTCTTT
cdr3_aa: CASSREPEGEAFF

clone_size: many
cdr3_length: 13
v_call: TRBV7-2
d_call: NA
j_call: TRBJ1-5
cdr3_nt: TGTGCCAGCAGCTTAGTACGCCATCAGCCCCAGCATTTT
cdr3_aa: CASSLVRHQPQHF

clone_size: many
cdr3_length: 13
v_call: TRBV21-1
d_call: NA
j_call: TRBJ2-1
cdr3_nt: TGTGCCAGCAGCAAGAAGGGGTACAATGAGCAGTTCTTC
cdr3_aa: CASSKKGYNEQFF

clone_size: few
cdr3_length: 12
v_call: TRBV20-1
d_call: NA
j_call: TRBJ1-5
cdr3_nt: TGCAGTGCTGGAAAGGGCAATCAGCCCCAGCATTTT
cdr3_aa: CSAGKGNQPQHF

clone_size: NA
cdr3_length: 11
v_call: TRBV20-1
d_call: NA
j_call: TRBJ2-1
cdr3_nt: TGCAGTGCTAGGCCTAGCGTTGAGCAGTTCTTC
cdr3_aa: CSARPSVEQFF

clone_size: NA
cdr3_length: 17
v_call: TRBV10-3
d_call: NA
j_call: TRBJ2-7
cdr3_nt: TGTGCCATCAGTGAGGAGGGGGAACGGTTTAGCTCCTACGAGCAGTACTTC
cdr3_aa: CAISEEGERFSSYEQYF

clone_size: many
cdr3_length: 17
v_call: TRBV24-1
d_call: TRBD1
j_call: TRBJ2-2
cdr3_nt: TGTGCCACCAGTGATCCCAGACAGGGGAAGAACACCGGGGAGCTGTTTTTT
cdr3_aa: CATSDPRQGKNTGELFF

clone_size: many
cdr3_length: 13
v_call: TRBV18
d_call: NA
j_call: TRBJ1-1
cdr3_nt: TGTGCCAGCTCACAGGGGGGGGCCACTGAAGCTTTCTTT
cdr3_aa: CASSQGGATEAFF

clone_size: NA
cdr3_length: 13
v_call: TRBV6-1
d_call: NA
j_call: TRBJ2-7
cdr3_nt: TGTGCCAGCAGTGCTGGTTATACCTACGAGCAGTACTTC
cdr3_aa: CASSAGYTYEQYF

clone_size: NA
cdr3_length: 15
v_call: TRBV9
d_call: TRBD2
j_call: TRBJ2-1
cdr3_nt: TGTGCCAGCAGCGTAGTAAGCGGGAACCACAATGAGCAGTTCTTC
cdr3_aa: CASSVVSGNHNEQFF

clone_size: NA
cdr3_length: 13
v_call: TRBV19
d_call: NA
j_call: TRBJ2-1
cdr3_nt: TGTGCCAGTAGCTGGGGTCCAGGGCGTGGGCAGTTCTTC
cdr3_aa: CASSWGPGRGQFF

clone_size: many
cdr3_length: 13
v_call: TRBV7-6
d_call: NA
j_call: TRBJ2-7
cdr3_nt: TGTGCCAGCAGCTCCTTTCGGACCTACGAGCAGTACTTC
cdr3_aa: CASSSFRTYEQYF

clone_size: many
cdr3_length: 16
v_call: TRBV11-2
d_call: NA
j_call: TRBJ2-2
cdr3_nt: TGTGCCAGCAGCGCCTGGGTGGCAGGGTACACCGGGGAGCTGTTTTTT
cdr3_aa: CASSAWVAGYTGELFF

clone_size: many
cdr3_length: 17
v_call: TRBV5-5
d_call: NA
j_call: TRBJ2-3
cdr3_nt: TGTGCCAGCAGCTTTAAAGGGGCCAGGGGGGGCACAGATACGCAGTATTTT
cdr3_aa: CASSFKGARGGTDTQYF

clone_size: NA
cdr3_length: 16
v_call: TRBV11-2
d_call: NA
j_call: TRBJ2-4
cdr3_nt: TGTGCCAGCAGCTTATCGGTCTCGCTAGCCAAAAACATTCAGTACTTC
cdr3_aa: CASSLSVSLAKNIQYF

clone_size: large
cdr3_length: 16
v_call: TRBV11-2
d_call: TRBD2
j_call: TRBJ2-1
cdr3_nt: TGTGCCAGCAGCTTAGGCGGACTAGCGGCCTACAATGAGCAGTTCTTC
cdr3_aa: CASSLGGLAAYNEQFF

clone_size: NA
cdr3_length: 16
v_call: TRBV7-6
d_call: TRBD2
j_call: TRBJ2-7
cdr3_nt: TGTGCCAGCAGCCCCAGATCGGGGCGGGGGATCTACGAGCAGTACTTC
cdr3_aa: CASSPRSGRGIYEQYF

clone_size: many
cdr3_length: 15
v_call: TRBV20-1
d_call: NA
j_call: TRBJ2-7
cdr3_nt: TGCAGTGCTAGGCCCTCTCCGGGGGCCGACTACGAGCAGTACTTC
cdr3_aa: CSARPSPGADYEQYF

clone_size: NA
cdr3_length: 15
v_call: TRBV28
d_call: TRBD1
j_call: TRBJ1-5
cdr3_nt: TGTGCCAGCAGTCCTACAGGGGGCGGCAATCAGCCCCAGCATTTT
cdr3_aa: CASSPTGGGNQPQHF

clone_size: NA
cdr3_length: 14
v_call: TRBV9
d_call: NA
j_call: TRBJ1-3
cdr3_nt: TGTGCCAGCAGCGTAGAACACGGCGGAAACACCATATATTTT
cdr3_aa: CASSVEHGGNTIYF

clone_size: many
cdr3_length: 14
v_call: TRBV18
d_call: NA
j_call: TRBJ2-3
cdr3_nt: TGTGCCAGCTCACCACGAACAGCCACAGATACGCAGTATTTT
cdr3_aa: CASSPRTATDTQYF

clone_size: many
cdr3_length: 15
v_call: TRBV28
d_call: NA
j_call: TRBJ1-1
cdr3_nt: TGTGCCAGCAAGCCTATTGGATATGGCGGGATGGAAGCTTTCTTT
cdr3_aa: CASKPIGYGGMEAFF

clone_size: NA
cdr3_length: 14
v_call: TRBV5-1
d_call: NA
j_call: TRBJ1-5
cdr3_nt: TGCGCCAGCAGCCAAGGGTCTGGAAATCAGCCCCAGCATTTT
cdr3_aa: CASSQGSGNQPQHF

clone_size: many
cdr3_length: 15
v_call: TRBV28
d_call: NA
j_call: TRBJ1-4
cdr3_nt: TGTGCCAGCAGGGGAGGACATCATGCTCGCGAAAAACTGTTTTTT
cdr3_aa: CASRGGHHAREKLFF

clone_size: many
cdr3_length: 13
v_call: TRBV30
d_call: NA
j_call: TRBJ2-7
cdr3_nt: TGTGCCTGGAGTCCAGGGCACTCCTACGAGCAGTACTTC
cdr3_aa: CAWSPGHSYEQYF

clone_size: many
cdr3_length: 19
v_call: TRBV5-4
d_call: TRBD2
j_call: TRBJ2-3
cdr3_nt: TGTGCCAGCAGCTTGTTCGGTCTAGCGGGAGTACCCGGCACAGATACGCAGTATTTT
cdr3_aa: CASSLFGLAGVPGTDTQYF

clone_size: NA
cdr3_length: 13
v_call: TRBV29-1
d_call: NA
j_call: TRBJ2-1
cdr3_nt: TGCAGCGTTGGGCCGGCGGGTTACAATGAGCAGTTCTTC
cdr3_aa: CSVGPAGYNEQFF

clone_size: many
cdr3_length: 15
v_call: TRBV5-1
d_call: TRBD2
j_call: TRBJ2-7
cdr3_nt: TGCGCCAGCAGCTTGGAGGCTAGCGGCAGGGCGGAGCAGTACTTC
cdr3_aa: CASSLEASGRAEQYF

clone_size: many
cdr3_length: 18
v_call: TRBV24-1
d_call: TRBD2
j_call: TRBJ2-5
cdr3_nt: TGTGCCACCAGTGATTCACCGGGACTAGCGGGGCGACAAGAGACCCAGTACTTC
cdr3_aa: CATSDSPGLAGRQETQYF

clone_size: few
cdr3_length: 15
v_call: TRBV10-3
d_call: NA
j_call: TRBJ1-5
cdr3_nt: TGTGCCATCAGTGAGTCGTGGACACCCAATCAGCCCCAGCATTTT
cdr3_aa: CAISESWTPNQPQHF

clone_size: few
cdr3_length: 17
v_call: TRBV5-6
d_call: TRBD2
j_call: TRBJ2-1
cdr3_nt: TGTGCCAGCAGCCCCTGGACTAGCGGGAGGAGACGCAATGAGCAGTTCTTC
cdr3_aa: CASSPWTSGRRRNEQFF

clone_size: many
cdr3_length: 12
v_call: TRBV6-1
d_call: NA
j_call: TRBJ1-1
cdr3_nt: TGTGCCAGCATTTGGGGGGTCACTGAAGCTTTCTTT
cdr3_aa: CASIWGVTEAFF

clone_size: many
cdr3_length: 15
v_call: TRBV5-5
d_call: NA
j_call: TRBJ1-1
cdr3_nt: TGTGCCAGCAGCACTCTCCCCGGGGCCAACGGTGAAGCTTTCTTT
cdr3_aa: CASSTLPGANGEAFF

clone_size: few
cdr3_length: 13
v_call: TRBV9
d_call: TRBD2
j_call: TRBJ2-7
cdr3_nt: TGTGCCAGCAGCGTGGCTAGCGGGATAGAGCAGTACTTC
cdr3_aa: CASSVASGIEQYF

clone_size: many
cdr3_length: 15
v_call: TRBV6-2/TRBV6-3
d_call: NA
j_call: TRBJ2-2
cdr3_nt: TGTGCCACTTCAACGTGGGACCAAAACACCGGGGAGCTGTTTTTT
cdr3_aa: CATSTWDQNTGELFF

clone_size: many
cdr3_length: 12
v_call: TRBV5-1
d_call: TRBD1
j_call: TRBJ1-1
cdr3_nt: TGCGCCAGCCAGGGGGGCATCGGGCCTGCTTTCTTT
cdr3_aa: CASQGGIGPAFF

clone_size: few
cdr3_length: 15
v_call: TRBV6-5
d_call: TRBD1
j_call: TRBJ2-1
cdr3_nt: TGTGCCAGCAGTTACTCCCACAGGGGTCACAATGAGCAGTTCTTC
cdr3_aa: CASSYSHRGHNEQFF

clone_size: many
cdr3_length: 12
v_call: TRBV6-5
d_call: NA
j_call: TRBJ2-7
cdr3_nt: TGTGCCAGCAGATCTACCCGCTACGAGCAGTACTTC
cdr3_aa: CASRSTRYEQYF

clone_size: many
cdr3_length: 11
v_call: TRBV28
d_call: NA
j_call: TRBJ2-1
cdr3_nt: TGTGCCAGCAGTACGGGACATGAGCAGTTCTTC
cdr3_aa: CASSTGHEQFF

clone_size: NA
cdr3_length: 14
v_call: TRBV10-3
d_call: TRBD1
j_call: TRBJ1-6
cdr3_nt: TGTGCCATCAGATTCGGGACAGGGGGTTCACCCCTCCACTTT
cdr3_aa: CAIRFGTGGSPLHF

clone_size: NA
cdr3_length: 12
v_call: TRBV9
d_call: TRBD1
j_call: TRBJ1-1
cdr3_nt: TGTGCCAGCAGCGTACAGGGGGGAGAAGCTTTCTTT
cdr3_aa: CASSVQGGEAFF

clone_size: NA
cdr3_length: 16
v_call: TRBV4-3
d_call: TRBD1
j_call: TRBJ1-6
cdr3_nt: TGCGCCAGCAGCCAAGTAGCAGGGGGCCAGAATTCACCCCTCCACTTT
cdr3_aa: CASSQVAGGQNSPLHF

clone_size: NA
cdr3_length: 13
v_call: TRBV20-1
d_call: TRBD1
j_call: TRBJ2-7
cdr3_nt: TGCAGTGCTACAGGGACAGGGCGACACGAGCAGTACTTC
cdr3_aa: CSATGTGRHEQYF

clone_size: many
cdr3_length: 15
v_call: TRBV6-2/TRBV6-3
d_call: TRBD2
j_call: TRBJ2-1
cdr3_nt: TGTGCCAGCAGCTGGGGACTAGCGGGAGGGAATGAGCAGTTCTTC
cdr3_aa: CASSWGLAGGNEQFF